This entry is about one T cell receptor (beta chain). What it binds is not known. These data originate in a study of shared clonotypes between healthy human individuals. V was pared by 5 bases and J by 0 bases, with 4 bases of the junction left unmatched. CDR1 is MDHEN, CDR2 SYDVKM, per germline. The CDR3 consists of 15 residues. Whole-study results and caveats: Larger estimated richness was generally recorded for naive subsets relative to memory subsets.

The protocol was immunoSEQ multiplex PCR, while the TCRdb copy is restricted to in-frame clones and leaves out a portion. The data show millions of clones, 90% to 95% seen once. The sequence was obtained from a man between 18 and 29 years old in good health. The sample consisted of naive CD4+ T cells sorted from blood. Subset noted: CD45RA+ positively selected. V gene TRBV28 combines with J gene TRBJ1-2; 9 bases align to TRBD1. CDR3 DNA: TGTGCCAGCAGTCCCGGGACAGGGACTAACTATGGCTACACCTTC. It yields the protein CASSPGTGTNYGYTF.